The rows below give T cell receptor beta chains drawn from one sample of a study of T-cell reconstitution after alpha-beta-depleted transplantation in children. TCRdb reprocessed the PCR reads via MiXCR and lists one record per CDR3 protein. The sample has about 400,000 distinct CDR3 sequences; 20% are singletons. The sequencing here drew on PBMCs from the stem cell graft donor, taken from the stem cell graft. These receptors came from a human donor who donated a stem cell graft to a child with acute myeloid leukemia. Both conserved end residues are part of each CDR3. A D gene is named only where the DNA matches it firmly. Expanded clones get a size class; other rows say once, few or many, or leave the size out.

>TRBJ2-1|TRBV6-5|few|NA
TGTGCCAGCAGTTATCCTACCCCGACTAGTTTGTATGAGCAGTTCTTC
CASSYPTPTSLYEQFF
>TRBJ2-1|TRBV10-3|few|TRBD2
TGTGCCATCAGCCCCGGACTAGCGGGAGTGGTTGAGCAGTTCTTC
CAISPGLAGVVEQFF
>TRBJ1-1|TRBV20-1|NA|NA
TGCAGTGCTAGAATTCTGAACACTGAAGCTTTCTTT
CSARILNTEAFF
>TRBJ2-7|TRBV12-3/TRBV12-4|few|TRBD1
TGTGCCAGCAGGCCCACGACAGGGGGACGGAACGAGCAGTACTTC
CASRPTTGGRNEQYF
>TRBJ2-2|TRBV12-3/TRBV12-4|few|TRBD2
TGTGCCAGCAGAAGGACTAGCCGGAACACCGGGGAGCTGTTTTTT
CASRRTSRNTGELFF
>TRBJ2-3|TRBV20-1|many|NA
TGCAGTGCTAGACCACACACAGATACGCAGTATTTT
CSARPHTDTQYF
>TRBJ2-1|TRBV3-1|few|NA
TGTGCCAGCAGCCAAGAAGGGACGTACAATGAGCAGTTCTTC
CASSQEGTYNEQFF
>TRBJ2-7|TRBV20-1|few|NA
TGCAGTGCTAGATCGGGACTCATCTACTTGTACGAGCAGTACTTC
CSARSGLIYLYEQYF
>TRBJ2-5|TRBV7-9|NA|NA
TGTGCCAGCAGCTTGGTTGCGGGATTGGCTAAGACCCAGTACTTC
CASSLVAGLAKTQYF
>TRBJ2-7|TRBV29-1|many|NA
TGCAGCGTAGGGACGGGAGCCTACGAGCAGTACTTC
CSVGTGAYEQYF
>TRBJ2-1|TRBV5-1|NA|NA
TGCGCCAGCAGCTTTACAGGGTTTTCCTACAATGAGCAGTTCTTC
CASSFTGFSYNEQFF
>TRBJ2-5|TRBV4-1|few|TRBD1
TGCGCCAGCAGCCAAGACCCGACAGGGGCTCAAGAGACCCAGTACTTC
CASSQDPTGAQETQYF
>TRBJ2-1|TRBV27|NA|NA
TGTGCCAGCAGAGGGGCGGGAACCTACAATGAGCAGTTCTTC
CASRGAGTYNEQFF
>TRBJ2-5|TRBV24-1|few|NA
TGTGCCACCAGTGGGGGGGGGCTAACAAGGACCCAGTACTTC
CATSGGGLTRTQYF
>TRBJ2-1|TRBV5-5|few|NA
TGTGCCAGCAGTTCTAGCACTGAGCAGTTCTTC
CASSSSTEQFF
>TRBJ2-2|TRBV2|NA|NA
TGTGCCAGCAGTGAACAGGAGATCACCGGGGAGCTGTTTTTT
CASSEQEITGELFF
>TRBJ2-3|TRBV28|NA|NA
TGTGCCAGCAGTTCCGGACCGTTGACCACAGATACGCAGTATTTT
CASSSGPLTTDTQYF
>TRBJ2-1|TRBV28|NA|TRBD2
TGTGCCAGCAGTTCGCCTAGCGGGAGGGAGCAGTTCTTC
CASSSPSGREQFF
>TRBJ2-6|TRBV12-3/TRBV12-4|NA|NA
TGTGCCAGCACCCGATCAGACTCTGGGGCCAACGTCCTGACTTTC
CASTRSDSGANVLTF
>TRBJ2-7|TRBV29-1|few|NA
TGCAGCGTTGAAGATAAGGGGCCCCTTCAGTACTTC
CSVEDKGPLQYF
>TRBJ2-7|TRBV28|NA|TRBD2
TGTGCCAGCAGTGGGGTTGGACGGGGGGACTGGGAGCAGTACTTC
CASSGVGRGDWEQYF
>TRBJ2-2|TRBV10-3|few|NA
TGTGCCATCAGTGAGTCACGGGATCCCGGGGAGCTGTTTTTT
CAISESRDPGELFF
>TRBJ2-7|TRBV27|many|NA
TGTGCCAGCAGCCGTCTGGGGGTTTCGTCCCACGAGCAGTACTTC
CASSRLGVSSHEQYF
>TRBJ2-2|TRBV5-1|NA|NA
TGCGCCAGCAGCTTTGCATGGCAGGGGACCGGGGAGCTGTTTTTT
CASSFAWQGTGELFF
>TRBJ1-3|TRBV29-1|few|TRBD1
TGCAGCGTTATAGGACAGGAGATAAACACCATATATTTT
CSVIGQEINTIYF
>TRBJ2-7|TRBV7-9|NA|NA
TGTGCCAGCAGCTGGGGTGGTGGGGAGTCCAACGAGCAGTACTTC
CASSWGGGESNEQYF
>TRBJ2-2|TRBV7-9|few|NA
TGTGCCAGCAGCTTGGTCAGACAGGCGAACACCGGGGAGCTGTTTTTT
CASSLVRQANTGELFF
>TRBJ2-1|TRBV6-1|NA|NA
TGTGCCAGCAGTATATCCCCGGGGTTAACCTCCTACAATGAGCAGTTCTTC
CASSISPGLTSYNEQFF
>TRBJ2-2|TRBV6-5|few|TRBD1
TGTGCCAGCAGTTACTCACTACAGGGGGCAAACACCGGGGAGCTGTTTTTT
CASSYSLQGANTGELFF
>TRBJ2-2|TRBV2|few|NA
TGTGCCAGCAGTGACCTAGCCCCCGGGGAGCTGTTTTTT
CASSDLAPGELFF
>TRBJ1-2|TRBV24-1|few|NA
TGTGCCACCAGTGATCCGGGGCGAGGGGATGGCTACACCTTC
CATSDPGRGDGYTF
>TRBJ2-1|TRBV6-1|NA|TRBD2
TGTGCCAGCAGCTCCCGGGCGGGAGAGGGTTACGGTGAGCAGTTCTTC
CASSSRAGEGYGEQFF
>TRBJ2-5|TRBV20-1|many|NA
TGCAGTGCTAGAGATAATCCGACAGGCGAACAAGAGACCCAGTACTTC
CSARDNPTGEQETQYF
>TRBJ2-2|TRBV7-3|few|TRBD2
TGTGCCAGCAGCTCGGCGGGAGAAACCGGGGAGCTGTTTTTT
CASSSAGETGELFF
>TRBJ1-1|TRBV11-2|many|NA
TGTGCCAGCAGCTCCATGAACACTGAAGCTTTCTTT
CASSSMNTEAFF
>TRBJ2-1|TRBV20-1|NA|NA
TGCAGTGCTAGTGAGGTCGTTACGAGTGAGCAGTTCTTC
CSASEVVTSEQFF
>TRBJ1-5|TRBV20-1|NA|NA
TGCAGTGCTACTCCAGGCTTGGGGGTTCATCAGCCCCAGCATTTT
CSATPGLGVHQPQHF
>TRBJ1-4|TRBV12-3/TRBV12-4|few|TRBD1
TGTGCCAGCACCTCAGGAGGACAGGGGAGGAATGAAAAACTGTTTTTT
CASTSGGQGRNEKLFF
>TRBJ2-7|TRBV4-3|few|TRBD2
TGCGCCAGCAGCCCCCGACTAGCGGGAGATTACGAGCAGTACTTC
CASSPRLAGDYEQYF
>TRBJ2-1|TRBV12-3/TRBV12-4|few|TRBD1
TGTGCCAGCAGTAGACAGGGGGGAGGCAATGAGCAGTTCTTC
CASSRQGGGNEQFF
>TRBJ1-2|TRBV4-2|many|NA
TGTGCCAGCAGCCAAGAGAGGGCAGGAGAAGGCTATGGCTACACCTTC
CASSQERAGEGYGYTF
>TRBJ2-3|TRBV9|NA|NA
TGTGCCAGCAGCGTAGGAGTATACTCAGTCACAGATACGCAGTATTTT
CASSVGVYSVTDTQYF
>TRBJ1-2|TRBV6-5|few|NA
TGTGCCAGCAGTTACGCGGCAGGACCCTATAACTATGGCTACACCTTC
CASSYAAGPYNYGYTF
>TRBJ2-1|TRBV5-1|few|NA
TGCGCCAGCAGCTTGGAAGGGGTAACGTTCGATGAGCAGTTCTTC
CASSLEGVTFDEQFF
>TRBJ2-1|TRBV5-5|few|NA
TGTGCCAGTGAAATCCGCGGTACTGGGTACAATGAGCAGTTCTTC
CASEIRGTGYNEQFF
>TRBJ1-1|TRBV6-2/TRBV6-3|NA|NA
TGTGCCAGCAGTACGGGCGATGGGAACACTGAAGCTTTCTTT
CASSTGDGNTEAFF
>TRBJ1-6|TRBV11-2|NA|NA
TGTGCCAGCAGCTTAATTCGGGGGAAGAATAATTCACCCCTCCACTTT
CASSLIRGKNNSPLHF
>TRBJ2-1|TRBV20-1|few|NA
NA
CRPAVLVGSGTYLYNEQFF
>TRBJ2-3|TRBV20-1|many|NA
TGCAGTGCGCCTGGGACTACAGATACGCAGTATTTT
CSAPGTTDTQYF
>TRBJ2-5|TRBV24-1|NA|NA
TGTGCCACCAGTGATTTGCTCCGGGGAGGACAAGAGACCCAGTACTTC
CATSDLLRGGQETQYF
>TRBJ1-2|TRBV20-1|NA|NA
TGCAGTGCCCCGCGGAATACCAACTATGGCTACACCTTC
CSAPRNTNYGYTF
>TRBJ2-5|TRBV20-1|few|TRBD2
TGCAGTGCTAGCGGGAGGGCCCGTGAGACCCAGTACTTC
CSASGRARETQYF
>TRBJ2-7|TRBV15|few|NA
TGTGCCACCAGCAGAGCTGGAGGGGACGAGCAGTACTTC
CATSRAGGDEQYF
>TRBJ1-2|TRBV20-1|many|NA
TGCAGTGCTAGCGGATTCCTACTAAAAGGACCTTCGGAAGCTTATGGCTACACCTTC
CSASGFLLKGPSEAYGYTF
>TRBJ2-3|TRBV7-9|NA|NA
TGTGCCAGCAGCTTACCAGATACGCAGTATTTT
CASSLPDTQYF
>TRBJ1-5|TRBV12-3/TRBV12-4|few|NA
TGTGCCAGCAGTTTAAATACAGGGTCCAATCAGCCCCAGCATTTT
CASSLNTGSNQPQHF
>TRBJ2-3|TRBV12-3/TRBV12-4|NA|NA
TGTGCCAGCAGACGTCTAGGGGGAAAAGATACGCAGTATTTT
CASRRLGGKDTQYF
>TRBJ1-5|TRBV28|NA|TRBD1
TGTGCCAGCTCGGGGGAGGGGGCTGCGCAGCCCCAGCATTTT
CASSGEGAAQPQHF
>TRBJ2-7|TRBV2|NA|TRBD2
TGTGCCAGCAGTCTCCCGGGACTAGGGGAGCAGGAGCAGTACTTC
CASSLPGLGEQEQYF